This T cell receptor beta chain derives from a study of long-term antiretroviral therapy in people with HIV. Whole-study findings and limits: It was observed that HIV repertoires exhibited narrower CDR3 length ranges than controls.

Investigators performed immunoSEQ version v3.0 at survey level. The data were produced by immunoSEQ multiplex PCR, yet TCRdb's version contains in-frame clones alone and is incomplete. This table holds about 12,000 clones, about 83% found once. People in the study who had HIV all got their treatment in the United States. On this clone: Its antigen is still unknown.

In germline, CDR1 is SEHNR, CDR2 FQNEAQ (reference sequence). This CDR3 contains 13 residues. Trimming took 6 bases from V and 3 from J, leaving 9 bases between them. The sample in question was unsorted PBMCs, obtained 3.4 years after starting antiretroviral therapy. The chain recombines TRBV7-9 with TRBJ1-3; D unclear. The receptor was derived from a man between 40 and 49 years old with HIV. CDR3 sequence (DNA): TGTGCCAGCAGAACAAGCGGTGGAAACACCATATATTTT. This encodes CASRTSGGNTIYF.